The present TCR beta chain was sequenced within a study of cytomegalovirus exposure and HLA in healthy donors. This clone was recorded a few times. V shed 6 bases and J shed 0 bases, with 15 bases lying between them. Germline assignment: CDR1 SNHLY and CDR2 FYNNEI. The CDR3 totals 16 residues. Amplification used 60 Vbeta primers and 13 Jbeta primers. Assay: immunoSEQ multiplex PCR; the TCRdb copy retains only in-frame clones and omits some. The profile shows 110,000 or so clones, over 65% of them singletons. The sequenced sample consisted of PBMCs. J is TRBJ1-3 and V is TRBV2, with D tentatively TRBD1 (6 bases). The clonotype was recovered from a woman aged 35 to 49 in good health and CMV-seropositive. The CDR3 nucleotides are TGTGCCAGCAGGGCGGAGCACAGGGCCTCTGGAAACACCATATATTTT. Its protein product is CASRAEHRASGNTIYF. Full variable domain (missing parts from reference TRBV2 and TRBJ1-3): EPEVTQTPSHQVTQMGQEVILRCVPISNHLYFYWYRQILGQKVEFLVSFYNNEISEKSEIFDDQFSVERPDGSNFTLKIRSTKLEDSAMYFCASRAEHRASGNTIYFGEGSWLTVV.